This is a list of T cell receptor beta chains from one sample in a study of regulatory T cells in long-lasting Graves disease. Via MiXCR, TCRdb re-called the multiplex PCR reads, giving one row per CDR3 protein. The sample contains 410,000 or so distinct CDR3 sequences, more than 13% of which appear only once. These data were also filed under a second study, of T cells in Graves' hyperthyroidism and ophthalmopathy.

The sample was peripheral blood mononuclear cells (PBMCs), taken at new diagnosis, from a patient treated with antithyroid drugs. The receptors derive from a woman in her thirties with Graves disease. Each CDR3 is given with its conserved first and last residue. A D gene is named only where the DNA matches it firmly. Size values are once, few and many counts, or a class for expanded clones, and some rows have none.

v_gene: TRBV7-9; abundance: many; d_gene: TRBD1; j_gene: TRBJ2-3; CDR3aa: CASSTTRTGGFDTQYF; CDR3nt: TGTGCCAGCAGCACCACCCGGACAGGGGGGTTTGATACGCAGTATTTT
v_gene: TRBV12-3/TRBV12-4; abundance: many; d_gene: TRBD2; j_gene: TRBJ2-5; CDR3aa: CASSPYLAGVTETQYF; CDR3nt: TGTGCCAGCAGTCCTTACCTAGCGGGAGTTACGGAGACCCAGTACTTC
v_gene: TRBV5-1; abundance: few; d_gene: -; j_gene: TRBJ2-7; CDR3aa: CASSLVGTTYEQYF; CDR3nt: TGCGCCAGCAGCTTGGTGGGGACAACCTACGAGCAGTACTTC
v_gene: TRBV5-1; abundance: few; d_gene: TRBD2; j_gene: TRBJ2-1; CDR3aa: CASSLEASGYNEQFF; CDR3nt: TGCGCCAGCAGCTTGGAGGCTAGCGGTTACAATGAGCAGTTCTTC
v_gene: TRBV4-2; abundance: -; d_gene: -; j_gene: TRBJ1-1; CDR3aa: CASSHDKATRNTEAFF; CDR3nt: TGTGCCAGCAGCCATGACAAAGCCACTAGGAACACTGAAGCTTTCTTT
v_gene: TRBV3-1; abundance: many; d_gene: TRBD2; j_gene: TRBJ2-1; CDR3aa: CASKRGLAGYNEQFF; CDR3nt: TGTGCCAGCAAACGAGGGCTAGCGGGGTACAATGAGCAGTTCTTC
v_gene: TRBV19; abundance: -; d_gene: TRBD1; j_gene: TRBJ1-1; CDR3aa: CASSRGETGGPEAFF; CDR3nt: TGTGCCAGTAGTAGAGGGGAGACAGGGGGACCTGAAGCTTTCTTT
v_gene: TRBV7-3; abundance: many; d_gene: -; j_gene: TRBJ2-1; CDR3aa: CASSLTALGYNEQFF; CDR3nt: TGTGCCAGCAGCTTAACAGCCCTTGGGTACAATGAGCAGTTCTTC
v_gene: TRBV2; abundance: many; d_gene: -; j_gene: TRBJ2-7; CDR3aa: CASSEAFRPSSYEQYF; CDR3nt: TGTGCCAGCAGTGAAGCGTTCAGGCCTAGCTCCTACGAGCAGTACTTC
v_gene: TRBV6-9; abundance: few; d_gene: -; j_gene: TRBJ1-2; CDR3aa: CASSFDSIGGYTF; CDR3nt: TGTGCCAGCAGTTTCGACTCCATCGGTGGCTACACCTTC
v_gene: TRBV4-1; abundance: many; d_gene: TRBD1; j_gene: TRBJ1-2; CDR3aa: CASSPTGQGYGYTF; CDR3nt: TGCGCCAGCAGCCCCACGGGACAGGGCTACGGCTACACCTTC
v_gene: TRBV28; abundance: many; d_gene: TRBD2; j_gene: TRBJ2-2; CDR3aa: CASSLSLAGGLQGRFFGELFF; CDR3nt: TGTGCCAGCAGTTTAAGTCTAGCGGGAGGCCTCCAGGGGCGTTTCTTCGGGGAGCTGTTTTTT
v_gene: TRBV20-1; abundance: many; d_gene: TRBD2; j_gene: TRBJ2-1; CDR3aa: CSARALWGAGGNEQFF; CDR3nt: TGCAGTGCTAGAGCCCTATGGGGGGCGGGAGGCAATGAGCAGTTCTTC
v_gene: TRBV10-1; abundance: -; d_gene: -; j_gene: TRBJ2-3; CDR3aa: CASSGPNTQYF; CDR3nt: TGCGCCAGCTCAGGACCGAATACGCAGTATTTT
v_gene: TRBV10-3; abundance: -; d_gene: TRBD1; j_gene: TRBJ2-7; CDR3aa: CASNDPGQDCEQYF; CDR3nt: TGTGCCAGCAACGATCCGGGACAGGATTGCGAGCAGTACTTC
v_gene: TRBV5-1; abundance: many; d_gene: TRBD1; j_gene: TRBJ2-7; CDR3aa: CASSRTRDSHSYEQYF; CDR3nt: TGCGCCAGCAGCCGAACCCGGGACAGTCACTCCTACGAGCAGTACTTC
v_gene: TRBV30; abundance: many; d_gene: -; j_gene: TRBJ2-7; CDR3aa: CAWSVAGGVIRPYEQYF; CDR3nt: TGTGCCTGGAGCGTGGCAGGGGGGGTCATTAGGCCCTACGAGCAGTACTTC
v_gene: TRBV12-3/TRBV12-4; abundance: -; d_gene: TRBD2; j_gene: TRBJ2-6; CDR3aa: CASSFSGRSGANVLTF; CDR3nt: TGTGCCAGCAGTTTTAGCGGGAGGTCTGGGGCCAACGTCCTGACTTTC
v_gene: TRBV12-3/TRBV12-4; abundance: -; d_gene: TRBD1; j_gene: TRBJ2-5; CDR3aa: CASSHASGTGPQETQYF; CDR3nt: TGTGCCAGCAGTCATGCGTCCGGGACAGGCCCCCAAGAGACCCAGTACTTC
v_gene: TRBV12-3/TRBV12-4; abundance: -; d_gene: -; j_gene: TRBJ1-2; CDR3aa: CASSLDGRGYTF; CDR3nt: TGTGCCAGCAGCCTAGACGGTCGAGGCTACACCTTC
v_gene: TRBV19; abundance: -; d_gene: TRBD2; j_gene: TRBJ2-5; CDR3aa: CASSKMLAGEETQYF; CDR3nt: TGTGCCAGTAGTAAAATGTTAGCGGGAGAAGAGACCCAGTACTTC
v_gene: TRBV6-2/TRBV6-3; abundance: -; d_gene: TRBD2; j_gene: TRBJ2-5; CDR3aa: CASSSGSEQETQYF; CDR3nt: TGTGCCAGCAGTAGCGGGAGTGAGCAAGAGACCCAGTACTTC
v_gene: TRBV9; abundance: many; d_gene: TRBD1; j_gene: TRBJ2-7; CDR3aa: CASSVGQGYAEQYF; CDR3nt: TGTGCCAGCAGCGTGGGACAGGGTTACGCCGAGCAGTACTTC
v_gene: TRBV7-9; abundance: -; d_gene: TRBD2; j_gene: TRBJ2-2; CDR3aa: CASSFGFQERGTGELFF; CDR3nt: TGTGCCAGCAGCTTTGGCTTTCAAGAGCGGGGCACCGGGGAGCTGTTTTTT
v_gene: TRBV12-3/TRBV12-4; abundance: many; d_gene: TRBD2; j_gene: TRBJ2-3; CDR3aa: CASSPGLAGNTDTQYF; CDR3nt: TGTGCCAGCAGCCCCGGACTAGCGGGAAACACAGATACGCAGTATTTT
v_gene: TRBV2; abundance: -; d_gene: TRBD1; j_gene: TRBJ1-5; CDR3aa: CASTLGQDNQPQHF; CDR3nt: TGTGCCAGCACCCTAGGACAGGACAATCAGCCCCAGCATTTT
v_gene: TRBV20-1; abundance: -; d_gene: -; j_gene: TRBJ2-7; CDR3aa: CSAPVVSYEQYF; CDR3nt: TGCAGTGCTCCGGTAGTTAGCTACGAGCAGTACTTC
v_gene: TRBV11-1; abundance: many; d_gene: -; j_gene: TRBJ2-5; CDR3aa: CASSPSGVGPAKETQYF; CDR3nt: TGTGCCAGCAGCCCCTCGGGGGTGGGTCCGGCCAAAGAGACCCAGTACTTC
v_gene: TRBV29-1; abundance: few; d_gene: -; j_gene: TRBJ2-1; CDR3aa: CSVELSSSYNEQFF; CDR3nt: TGCAGCGTTGAACTTTCGAGCTCCTACAATGAGCAGTTCTTC
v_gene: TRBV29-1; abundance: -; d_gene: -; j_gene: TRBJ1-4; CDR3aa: CSVETGGPEKLFF; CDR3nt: TGCAGCGTTGAAACAGGTGGTCCCGAAAAACTGTTTTTT
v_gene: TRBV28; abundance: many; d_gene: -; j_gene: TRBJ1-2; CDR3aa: CASRDFRDIYGYTF; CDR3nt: TGTGCCAGCAGGGATTTCAGGGACATCTATGGCTACACCTTC
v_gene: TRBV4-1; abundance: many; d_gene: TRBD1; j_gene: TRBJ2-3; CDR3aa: CASSQVPGQVSTDTQYF; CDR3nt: TGCGCCAGCAGCCAAGTCCCGGGACAGGTTAGCACAGATACGCAGTATTTT
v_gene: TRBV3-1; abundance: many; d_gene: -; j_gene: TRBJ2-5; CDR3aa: CASSQGAGSSLSQYF; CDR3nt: TGTGCCAGCAGCCAAGGAGCGGGTAGTTCATTGTCCCAGTACTTC
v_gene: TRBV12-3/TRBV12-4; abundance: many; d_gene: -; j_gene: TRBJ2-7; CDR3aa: CASSLASKTYEQYF; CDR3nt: TGTGCCAGCAGTTTGGCCAGCAAAACCTACGAGCAGTACTTC
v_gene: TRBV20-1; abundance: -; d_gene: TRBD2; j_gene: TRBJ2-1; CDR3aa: CSARDLASGREEQFF; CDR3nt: TGCAGTGCTAGAGATCTGGCTAGCGGGAGGGAGGAGCAGTTCTTC
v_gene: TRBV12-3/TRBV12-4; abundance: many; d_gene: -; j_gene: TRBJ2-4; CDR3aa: CASSSQEGPAKNIQYF; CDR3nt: TGTGCCAGCAGCTCCCAGGAGGGACCCGCCAAAAACATTCAGTACTTC
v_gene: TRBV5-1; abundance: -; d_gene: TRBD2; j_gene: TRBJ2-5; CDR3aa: CASSLAGTSGSTGETQYF; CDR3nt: TGCGCCAGCAGCTTGGCCGGTACTAGCGGGAGTACCGGAGAGACCCAGTACTTC
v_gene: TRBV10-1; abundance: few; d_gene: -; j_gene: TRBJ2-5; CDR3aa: CASSEIQSSQPETQYF; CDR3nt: TGCGCCAGCAGTGAGATTCAAAGCAGCCAGCCGGAGACCCAGTACTTC
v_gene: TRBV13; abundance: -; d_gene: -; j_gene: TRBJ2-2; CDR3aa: CASSAGSSTGELFF; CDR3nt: TGTGCCAGCAGCGCCGGGAGTTCCACCGGGGAGCTGTTTTTT
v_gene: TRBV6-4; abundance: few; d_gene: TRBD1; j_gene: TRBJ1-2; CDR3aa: CASTNGVRGQANYGYTF; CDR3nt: TGTGCCAGCACCAACGGGGTGAGGGGGCAAGCTAACTATGGCTACACCTTC
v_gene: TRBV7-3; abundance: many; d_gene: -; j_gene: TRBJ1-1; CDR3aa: CASSWTFRTEAFF; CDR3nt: TGTGCCAGCAGCTGGACGTTTAGGACTGAAGCTTTCTTT
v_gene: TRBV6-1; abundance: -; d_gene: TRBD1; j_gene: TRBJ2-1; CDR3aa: CARSLRGTLHLYNEQFF; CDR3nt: TGTGCCAGGAGTCTCAGGGGGACCCTCCACTTATACAATGAGCAGTTCTTC
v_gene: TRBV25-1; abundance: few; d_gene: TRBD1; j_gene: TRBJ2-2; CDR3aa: CASSEYGTAANTGELFF; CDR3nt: TGTGCCAGCAGTGAATATGGGACAGCAGCGAACACCGGGGAGCTGTTTTTT
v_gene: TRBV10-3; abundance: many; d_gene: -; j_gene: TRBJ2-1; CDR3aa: CAIRLDQTSHNEQFF; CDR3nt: TGTGCCATCAGATTAGACCAGACTTCCCACAATGAGCAGTTCTTC
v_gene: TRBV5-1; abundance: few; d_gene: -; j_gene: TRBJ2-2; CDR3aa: CASSLLGDANTGELFF; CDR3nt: TGCGCCAGCAGCTTGTTAGGGGACGCGAACACCGGGGAGCTGTTTTTT
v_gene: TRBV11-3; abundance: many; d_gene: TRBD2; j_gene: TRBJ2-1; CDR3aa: CASSLNSGRIDEQFF; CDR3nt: TGTGCCAGCAGCTTGAATAGCGGGAGAATAGATGAGCAGTTCTTC
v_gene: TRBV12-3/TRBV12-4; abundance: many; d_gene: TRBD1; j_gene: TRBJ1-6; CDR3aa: CASSLGDRVVSPLHF; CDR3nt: TGTGCCAGCAGTTTAGGGGACAGGGTTGTTTCACCCCTCCACTTT